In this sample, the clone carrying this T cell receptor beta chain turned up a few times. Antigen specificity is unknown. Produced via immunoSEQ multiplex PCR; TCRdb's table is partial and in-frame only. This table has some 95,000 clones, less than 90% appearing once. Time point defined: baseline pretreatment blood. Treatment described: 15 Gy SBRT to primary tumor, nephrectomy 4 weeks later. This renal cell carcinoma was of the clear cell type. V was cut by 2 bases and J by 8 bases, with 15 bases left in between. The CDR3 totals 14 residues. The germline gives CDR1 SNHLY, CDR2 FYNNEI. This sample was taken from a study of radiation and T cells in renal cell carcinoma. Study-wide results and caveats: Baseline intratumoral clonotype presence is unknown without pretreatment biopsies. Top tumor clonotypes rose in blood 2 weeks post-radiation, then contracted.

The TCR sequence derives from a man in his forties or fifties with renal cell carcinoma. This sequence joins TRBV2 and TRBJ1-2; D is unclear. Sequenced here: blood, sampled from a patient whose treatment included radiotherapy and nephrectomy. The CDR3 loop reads CASSEQWARSGYTF. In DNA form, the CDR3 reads TGTGCCAGCAGTGAACAGTGGGCTAGGAGCGGCTACACCTTC.